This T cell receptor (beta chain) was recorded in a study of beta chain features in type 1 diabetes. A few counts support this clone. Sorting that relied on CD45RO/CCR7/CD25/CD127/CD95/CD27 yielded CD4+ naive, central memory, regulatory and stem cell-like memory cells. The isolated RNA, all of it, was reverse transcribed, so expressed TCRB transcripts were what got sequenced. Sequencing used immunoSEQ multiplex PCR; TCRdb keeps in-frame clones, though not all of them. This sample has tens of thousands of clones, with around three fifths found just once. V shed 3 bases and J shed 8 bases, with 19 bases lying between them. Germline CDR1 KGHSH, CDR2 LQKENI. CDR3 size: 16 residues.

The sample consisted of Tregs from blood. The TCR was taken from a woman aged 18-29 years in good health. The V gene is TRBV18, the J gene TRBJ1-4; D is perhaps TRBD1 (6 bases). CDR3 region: CASSPGAGQGEEKLFF. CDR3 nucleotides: TGTGCCAGCTCACCGGGGGCTGGGCAGGGAGAGGAAAAACTGTTTTTT.